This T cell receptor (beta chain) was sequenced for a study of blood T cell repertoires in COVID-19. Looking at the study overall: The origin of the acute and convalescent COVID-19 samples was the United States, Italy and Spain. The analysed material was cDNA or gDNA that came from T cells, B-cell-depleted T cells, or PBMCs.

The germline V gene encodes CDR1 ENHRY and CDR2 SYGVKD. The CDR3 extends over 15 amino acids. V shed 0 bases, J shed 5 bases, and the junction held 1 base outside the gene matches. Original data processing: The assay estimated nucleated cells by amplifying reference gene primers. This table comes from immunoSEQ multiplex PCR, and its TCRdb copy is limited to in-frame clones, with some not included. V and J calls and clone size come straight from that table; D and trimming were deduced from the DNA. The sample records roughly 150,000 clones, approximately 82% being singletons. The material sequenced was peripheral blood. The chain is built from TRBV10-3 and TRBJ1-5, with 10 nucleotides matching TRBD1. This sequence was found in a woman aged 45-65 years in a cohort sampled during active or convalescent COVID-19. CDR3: CAISESGTGDQPQHF. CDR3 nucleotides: TGTGCCATCAGTGAGTCCGGGACAGGGGATCAGCCCCAGCATTTT.